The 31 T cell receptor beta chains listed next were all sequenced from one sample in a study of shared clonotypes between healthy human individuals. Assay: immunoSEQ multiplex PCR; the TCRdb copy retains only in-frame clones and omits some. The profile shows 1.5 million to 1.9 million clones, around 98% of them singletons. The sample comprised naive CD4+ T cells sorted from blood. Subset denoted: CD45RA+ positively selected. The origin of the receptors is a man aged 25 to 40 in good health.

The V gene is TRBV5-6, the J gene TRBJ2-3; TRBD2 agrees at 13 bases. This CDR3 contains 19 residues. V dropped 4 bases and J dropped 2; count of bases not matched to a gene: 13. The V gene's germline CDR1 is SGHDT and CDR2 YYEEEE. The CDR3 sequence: CASSLRTSGSRVHTDTQYF. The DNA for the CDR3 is TGTGCCAGCAGCCTAAGGACTAGCGGGAGCAGAGTTCACACAGATACGCAGTATTTT.

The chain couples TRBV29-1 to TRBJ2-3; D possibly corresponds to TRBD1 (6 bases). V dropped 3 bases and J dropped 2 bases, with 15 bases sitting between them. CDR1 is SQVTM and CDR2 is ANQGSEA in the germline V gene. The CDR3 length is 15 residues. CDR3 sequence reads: CSVEGTTGLTDTQYF. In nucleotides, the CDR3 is TGCAGCGTTGAGGGGACGACAGGACTCACAGATACGCAGTATTTT.

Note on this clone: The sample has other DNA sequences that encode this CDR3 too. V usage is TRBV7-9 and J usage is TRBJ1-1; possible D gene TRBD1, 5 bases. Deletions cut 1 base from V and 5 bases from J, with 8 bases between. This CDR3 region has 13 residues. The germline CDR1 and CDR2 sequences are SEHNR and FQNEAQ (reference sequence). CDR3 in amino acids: CASSLDGGTEAFF. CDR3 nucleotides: TGTGCCAGCAGCTTAGATGGGGGGACTGAAGCTTTCTTT.

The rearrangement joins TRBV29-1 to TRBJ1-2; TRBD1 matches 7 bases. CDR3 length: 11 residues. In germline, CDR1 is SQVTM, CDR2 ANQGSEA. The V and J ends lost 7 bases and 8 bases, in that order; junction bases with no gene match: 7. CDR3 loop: CSARQGDGYTF. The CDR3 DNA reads TGCAGCGCCAGACAGGGAGACGGCTACACCTTC.

In DNA, the CDR3 is TGTGCCACCAGCAGAGACGGGCCAGGACCCTACGAGCAGTACTTC. It specifies CATSRDGPGPYEQYF. V and J are TRBV15 and TRBJ2-7, with D hard to call. Trimming removed 0 bases at V and 2 bases at J, with 11 bases between. The CDR3 contains 15 residues. CDR1 is LNHNV, CDR2 YYDKDF, per germline (reference sequence).

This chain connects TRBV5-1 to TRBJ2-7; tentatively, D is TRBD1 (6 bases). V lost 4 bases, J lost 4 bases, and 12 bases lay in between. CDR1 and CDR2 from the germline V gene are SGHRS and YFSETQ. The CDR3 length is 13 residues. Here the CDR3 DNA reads TGCGCCAGCAGCCCCTGGGGGCAGTACGAGCAGTACTTC. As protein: CASSPWGQYEQYF.

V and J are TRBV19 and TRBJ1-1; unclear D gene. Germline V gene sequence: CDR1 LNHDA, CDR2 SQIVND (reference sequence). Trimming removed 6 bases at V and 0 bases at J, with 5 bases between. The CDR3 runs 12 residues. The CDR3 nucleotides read TGTGCCAGTAGGAATCTGAACACTGAAGCTTTCTTT. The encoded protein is CASRNLNTEAFF.

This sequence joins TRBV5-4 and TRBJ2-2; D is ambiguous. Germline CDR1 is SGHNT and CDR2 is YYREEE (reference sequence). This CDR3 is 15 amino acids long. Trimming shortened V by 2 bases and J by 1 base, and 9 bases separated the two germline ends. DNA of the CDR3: TGTGCCAGCAGCTTCCTATCAGGGAACACCGGGGAGCTGTTTTTT. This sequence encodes CASSFLSGNTGELFF.

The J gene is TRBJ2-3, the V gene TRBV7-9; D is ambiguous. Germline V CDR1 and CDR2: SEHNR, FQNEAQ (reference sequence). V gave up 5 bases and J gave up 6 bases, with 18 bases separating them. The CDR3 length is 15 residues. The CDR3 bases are TGTGCCAGCAGCACAGAGAGACACGGTCGGGATACGCAGTATTTT. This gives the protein CASSTERHGRDTQYF.

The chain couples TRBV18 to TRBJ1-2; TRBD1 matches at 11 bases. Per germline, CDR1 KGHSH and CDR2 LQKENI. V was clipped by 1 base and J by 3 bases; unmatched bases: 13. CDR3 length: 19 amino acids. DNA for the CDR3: TGTGCCAGCTCACCACTACCGATGGGACAGGGGGGGTTTTACTATGGCTACACCTTC. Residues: CASSPLPMGQGGFYYGYTF. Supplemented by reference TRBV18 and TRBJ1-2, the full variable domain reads NAGVMQNPRHLVRRRGQEARLRCSPMKGHSHVYWYRQLPEEGLKFMVYLQKENIIDESGMPKERFSAEFPKEGPSILRIQQVVRGDSAAYFCASSPLPMGQGGFYYGYTFGSGTRLTVV.

In nucleotides, the CDR3 is TGTGCAAGTCGCTTAGTGGGGACTAGCGGGAGGATCTGGTTTCGGTACTTC. It specifies CASRLVGTSGRIWFRYF. This chain joins TRBV12-2 and TRBJ2-5; the table names TRBD2, a call not compared with the DNA. TRBV12-2 is tagged as a pseudogene. The CDR3 has 17 amino acids.

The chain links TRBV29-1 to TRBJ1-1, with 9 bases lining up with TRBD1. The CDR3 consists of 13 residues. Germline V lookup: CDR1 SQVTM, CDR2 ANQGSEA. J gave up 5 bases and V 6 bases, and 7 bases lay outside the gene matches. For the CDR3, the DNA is TGCAGCGTCCGGGGACAGGGAAGGACTGAAGCTTTCTTT. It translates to CSVRGQGRTEAFF.

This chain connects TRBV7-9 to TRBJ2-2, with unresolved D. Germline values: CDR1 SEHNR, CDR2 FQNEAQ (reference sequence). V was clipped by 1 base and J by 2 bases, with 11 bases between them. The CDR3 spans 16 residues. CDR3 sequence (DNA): TGTGCCAGCAGCTTAGGGCTTCTCCGAAACACCGGGGAGCTGTTTTTT. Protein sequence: CASSLGLLRNTGELFF.

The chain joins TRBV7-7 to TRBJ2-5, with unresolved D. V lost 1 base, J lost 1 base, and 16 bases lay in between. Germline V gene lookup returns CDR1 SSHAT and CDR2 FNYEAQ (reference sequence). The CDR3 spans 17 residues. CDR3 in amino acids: CASSLGNYPRAQETQYF. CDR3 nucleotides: TGTGCCAGCAGCTTAGGAAACTATCCTCGGGCCCAAGAGACCCAGTACTTC.

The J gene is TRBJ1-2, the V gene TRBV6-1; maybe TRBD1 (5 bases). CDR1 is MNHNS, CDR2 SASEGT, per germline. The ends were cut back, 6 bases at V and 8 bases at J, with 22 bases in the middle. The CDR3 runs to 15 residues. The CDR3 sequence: CASSDLLGRVFGYTF. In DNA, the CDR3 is TGTGCCAGCAGCGACCTGCTGGGGCGGGTTTTCGGCTACACCTTC.

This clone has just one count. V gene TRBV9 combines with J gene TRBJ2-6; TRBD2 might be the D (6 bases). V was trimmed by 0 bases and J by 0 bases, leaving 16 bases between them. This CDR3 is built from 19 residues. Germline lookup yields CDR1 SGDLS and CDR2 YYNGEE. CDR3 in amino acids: CASSVAFGGSGSGANVLTF. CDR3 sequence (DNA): TGTGCCAGCAGCGTAGCTTTTGGAGGGTCTGGCTCTGGGGCCAACGTCCTGACTTTC. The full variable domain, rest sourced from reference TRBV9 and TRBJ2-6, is DSGVTQTPKHLITATGQRVTLRCSPRSGDLSVYWYQQSLDQGLQFLIQYYNGEERAKGNILERFSAQQFPDLHSELNLSSLELGDSALYFCASSVAFGGSGSGANVLTFGAGSRLTVL.

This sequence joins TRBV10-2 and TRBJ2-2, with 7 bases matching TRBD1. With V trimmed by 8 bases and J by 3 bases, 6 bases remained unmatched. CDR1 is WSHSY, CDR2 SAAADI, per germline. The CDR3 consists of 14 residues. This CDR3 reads CASGGQRYTGELFF. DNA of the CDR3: TGCGCCAGCGGGGGACAGCGATACACCGGGGAGCTGTTTTTT.

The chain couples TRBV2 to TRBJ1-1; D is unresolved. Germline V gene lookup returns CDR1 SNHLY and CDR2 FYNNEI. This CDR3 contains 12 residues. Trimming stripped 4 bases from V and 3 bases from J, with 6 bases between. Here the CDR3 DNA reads TGTGCCAGCAGTGCGGGATACACTGAAGCTTTCTTT. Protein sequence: CASSAGYTEAFF.

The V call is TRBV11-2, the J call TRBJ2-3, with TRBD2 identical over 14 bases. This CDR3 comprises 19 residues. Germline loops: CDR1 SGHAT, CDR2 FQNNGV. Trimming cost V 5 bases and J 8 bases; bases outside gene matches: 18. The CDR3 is CASSPRTSGRPPHIGTQYF. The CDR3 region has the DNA TGTGCCAGCAGCCCCCGGACTAGCGGGAGGCCCCCGCACATAGGTACGCAGTATTTT. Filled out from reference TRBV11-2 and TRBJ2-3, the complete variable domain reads EAGVAQSPRYKIIEKRQSVAFWCNPISGHATLYWYQQILGQGPKLLIQFQNNGVVDDSQLPKDRFSAERLKGVDSTLKIQPAKLEDSAVYLCASSPRTSGRPPHIGTQYFGPGTRLTVL.

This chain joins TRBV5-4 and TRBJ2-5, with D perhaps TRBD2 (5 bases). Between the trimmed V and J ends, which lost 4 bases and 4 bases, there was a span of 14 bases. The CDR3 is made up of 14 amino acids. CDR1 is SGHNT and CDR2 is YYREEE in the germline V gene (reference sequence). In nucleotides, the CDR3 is TGTGCCAGCAGCCCGGGCAAGGCGGGAGAGACCCAGTACTTC. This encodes CASSPGKAGETQYF.

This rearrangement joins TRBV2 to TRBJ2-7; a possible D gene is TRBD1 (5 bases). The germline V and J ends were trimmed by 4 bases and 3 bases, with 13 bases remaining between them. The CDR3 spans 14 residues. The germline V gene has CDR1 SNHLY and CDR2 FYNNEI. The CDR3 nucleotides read TGTGCCAGCAGTGTAGGCAGGGCCTTCTACGAGCAGTACTTC. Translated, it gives CASSVGRAFYEQYF.

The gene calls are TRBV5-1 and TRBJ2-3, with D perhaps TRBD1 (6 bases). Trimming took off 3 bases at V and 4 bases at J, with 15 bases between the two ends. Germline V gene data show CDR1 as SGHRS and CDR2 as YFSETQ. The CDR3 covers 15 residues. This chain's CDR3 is CASSYSQGAPDTQYF. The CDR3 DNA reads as TGCGCCAGCAGCTACTCACAGGGAGCGCCAGATACGCAGTATTTT.

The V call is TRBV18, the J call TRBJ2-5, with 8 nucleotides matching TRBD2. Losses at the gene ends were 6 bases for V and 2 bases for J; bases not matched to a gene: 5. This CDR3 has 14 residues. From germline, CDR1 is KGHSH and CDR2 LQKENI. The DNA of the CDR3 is TGTGCCAGCTCCCACGGGACTAGGCAAGAGACCCAGTACTTC. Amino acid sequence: CASSHGTRQETQYF.

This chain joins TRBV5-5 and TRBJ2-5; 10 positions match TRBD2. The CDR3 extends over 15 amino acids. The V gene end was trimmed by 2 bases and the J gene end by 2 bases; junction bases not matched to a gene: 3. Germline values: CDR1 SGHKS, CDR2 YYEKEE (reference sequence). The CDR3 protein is CASSLGLAAQETQYF. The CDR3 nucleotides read TGTGCCAGCAGCTTAGGACTAGCGGCACAAGAGACCCAGTACTTC.

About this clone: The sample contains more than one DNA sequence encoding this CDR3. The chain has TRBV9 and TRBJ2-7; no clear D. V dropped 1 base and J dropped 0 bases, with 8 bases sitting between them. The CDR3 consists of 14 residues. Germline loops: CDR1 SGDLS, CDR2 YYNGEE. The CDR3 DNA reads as TGTGCCAGCAGCGTATCTCCTAGCTCCTACGAGCAGTACTTC. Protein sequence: CASSVSPSSYEQYF.

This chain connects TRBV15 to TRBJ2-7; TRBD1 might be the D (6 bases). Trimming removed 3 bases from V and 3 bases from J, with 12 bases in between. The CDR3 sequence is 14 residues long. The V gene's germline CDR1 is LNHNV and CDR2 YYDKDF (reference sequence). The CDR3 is CATSSVTGSYEQYF. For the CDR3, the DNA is TGTGCCACCAGCAGTGTAACAGGGAGCTACGAGCAGTACTTC.

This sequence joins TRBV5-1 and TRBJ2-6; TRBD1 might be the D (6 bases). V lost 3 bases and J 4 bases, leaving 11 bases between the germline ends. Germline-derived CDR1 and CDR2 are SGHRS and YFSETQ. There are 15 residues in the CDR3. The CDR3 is CASSSQGKGANVLTF. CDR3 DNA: TGCGCCAGCAGCTCACAGGGAAAAGGGGCCAACGTCCTGACTTTC.

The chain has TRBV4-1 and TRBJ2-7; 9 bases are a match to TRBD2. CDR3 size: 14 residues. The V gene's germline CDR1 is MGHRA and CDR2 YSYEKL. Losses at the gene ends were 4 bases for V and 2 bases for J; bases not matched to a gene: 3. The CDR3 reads CASSLREGPYEQYF. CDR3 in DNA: TGCGCCAGCAGCCTGCGGGAGGGCCCCTACGAGCAGTACTTC.

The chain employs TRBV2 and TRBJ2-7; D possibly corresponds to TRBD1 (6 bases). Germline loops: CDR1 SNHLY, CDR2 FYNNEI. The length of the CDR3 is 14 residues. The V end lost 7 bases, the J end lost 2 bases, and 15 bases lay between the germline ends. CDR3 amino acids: CASTDSGQAYEQYF. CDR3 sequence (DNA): TGTGCCAGCACCGACTCGGGACAAGCCTACGAGCAGTACTTC. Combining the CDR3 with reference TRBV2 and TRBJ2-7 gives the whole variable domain EPEVTQTPSHQVTQMGQEVILRCVPISNHLYFYWYRQILGQKVEFLVSFYNNEISEKSEIFDDQFSVERPDGSNFTLKIRSTKLEDSAMYFCASTDSGQAYEQYFGPGTRLTVT.

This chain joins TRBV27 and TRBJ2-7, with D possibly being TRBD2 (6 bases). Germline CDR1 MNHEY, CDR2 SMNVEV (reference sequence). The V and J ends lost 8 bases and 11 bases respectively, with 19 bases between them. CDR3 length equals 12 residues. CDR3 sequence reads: CASRGGRLGEYF. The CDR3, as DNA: TGTGCCAGCCGGGGCGGGCGACTAGGCGAGTACTTC.

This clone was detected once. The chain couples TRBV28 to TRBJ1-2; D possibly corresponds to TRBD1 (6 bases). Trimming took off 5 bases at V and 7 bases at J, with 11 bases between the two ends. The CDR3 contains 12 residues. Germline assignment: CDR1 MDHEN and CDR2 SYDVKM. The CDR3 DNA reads TGTGCCAGCAGTACAGGGATCGGTGGCTACACCTTC. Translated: CASSTGIGGYTF.